This T cell receptor beta chain derives from a study of T cell changes during pregnancy in multiple sclerosis. Sequencing used immunoSEQ multiplex PCR; TCRdb keeps in-frame clones, though not all of them. The sample has 45,000 or so clones, 96% seen once; the top ten hold about 1%. The germline V gene has CDR1 SEHNR and CDR2 FQNEAQ (reference sequence). This CDR3 has 14 residues. V was pared by 0 bases and J by 4 bases, with 7 bases between. The gene calls are TRBV7-9 and TRBJ1-5; D gene unclear. The receptor was isolated from a female donor with multiple sclerosis, enrolled in a pregnancy study. The source was peripheral blood, collected in the second trimester of pregnancy. The CDR3 DNA follows: TGTGCCAGCAGCTTAGCGGAGAGAAATCAGCCCCAGCATTTT. As protein: CASSLAERNQPQHF.